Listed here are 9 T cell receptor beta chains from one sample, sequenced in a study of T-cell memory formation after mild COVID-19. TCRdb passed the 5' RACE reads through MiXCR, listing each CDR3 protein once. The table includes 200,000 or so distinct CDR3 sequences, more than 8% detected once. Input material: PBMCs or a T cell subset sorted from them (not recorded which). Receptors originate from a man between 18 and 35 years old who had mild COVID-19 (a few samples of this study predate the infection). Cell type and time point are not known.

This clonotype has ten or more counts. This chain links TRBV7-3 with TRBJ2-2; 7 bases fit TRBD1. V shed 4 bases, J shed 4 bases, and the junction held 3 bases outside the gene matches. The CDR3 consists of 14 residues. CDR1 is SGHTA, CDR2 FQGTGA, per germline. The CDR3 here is CASSSQGITGELFF. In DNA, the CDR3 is TGTGCCAGCAGCTCACAGGGGATCACCGGGGAGCTGTTTTTT.

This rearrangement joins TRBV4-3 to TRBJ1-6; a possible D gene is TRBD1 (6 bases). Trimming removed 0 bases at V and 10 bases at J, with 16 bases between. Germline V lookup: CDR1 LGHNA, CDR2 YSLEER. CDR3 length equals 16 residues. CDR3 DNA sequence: TGCGCCAGCAGCCAAGAAGAGGGCAGGGGAGGATCACCCCTCCACTTT. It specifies CASSQEEGRGGSPLHF.

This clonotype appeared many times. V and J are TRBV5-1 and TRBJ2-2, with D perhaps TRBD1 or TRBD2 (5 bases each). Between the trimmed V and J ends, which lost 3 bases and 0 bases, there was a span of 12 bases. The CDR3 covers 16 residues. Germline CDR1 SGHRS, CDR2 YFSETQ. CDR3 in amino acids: CASSWGRVPNTGELFF. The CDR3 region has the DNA TGCGCCAGCAGCTGGGGACGGGTCCCGAACACCGGGGAGCTGTTTTTT.

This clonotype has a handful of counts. The CDR3 sequence is CSAAIAGVTDTQYF. CDR3 DNA: TGCAGTGCGGCCATAGCGGGGGTCACAGATACGCAGTATTTT. This chain connects TRBV20-1 to TRBJ2-3; TRBD2 matches 9 bases. The CDR3 length is 14 residues. The germline CDR1 and CDR2 sequences are DFQATT and SNEGSKA (reference sequence). V trimming: 6 bases; J trimming: 2 bases; junction bases outside the gene matches: 6.

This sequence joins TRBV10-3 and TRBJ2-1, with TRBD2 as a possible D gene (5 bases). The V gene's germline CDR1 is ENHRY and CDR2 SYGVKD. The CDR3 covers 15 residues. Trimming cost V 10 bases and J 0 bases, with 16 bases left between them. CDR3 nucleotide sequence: TGTGCCAGTATGGGAGACTTAAGCTCCTACAATGAGCAGTTCTTC. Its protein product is CASMGDLSSYNEQFF.

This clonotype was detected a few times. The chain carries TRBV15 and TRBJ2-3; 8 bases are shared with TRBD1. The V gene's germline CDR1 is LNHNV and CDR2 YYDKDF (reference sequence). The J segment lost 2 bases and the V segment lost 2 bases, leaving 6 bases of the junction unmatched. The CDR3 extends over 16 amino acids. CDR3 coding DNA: TGTGCCACCAGCAGAAGAAGGACAGGGAACACAGATACGCAGTATTTT. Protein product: CATSRRRTGNTDTQYF.

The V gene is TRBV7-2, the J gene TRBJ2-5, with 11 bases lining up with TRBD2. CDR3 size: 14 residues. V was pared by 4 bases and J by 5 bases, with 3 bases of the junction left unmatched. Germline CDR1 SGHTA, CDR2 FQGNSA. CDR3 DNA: TGTGCCAGCAGCTCGGGACTAGCGGTTGAGACCCAGTACTTC. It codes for CASSSGLAVETQYF.

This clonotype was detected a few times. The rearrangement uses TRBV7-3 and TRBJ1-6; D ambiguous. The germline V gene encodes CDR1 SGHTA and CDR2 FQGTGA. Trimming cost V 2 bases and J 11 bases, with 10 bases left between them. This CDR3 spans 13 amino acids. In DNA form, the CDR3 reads TGTGCCAGCAGCTTATCGGCGGCCGCACCCCTCCACTTT. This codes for CASSLSAAAPLHF.

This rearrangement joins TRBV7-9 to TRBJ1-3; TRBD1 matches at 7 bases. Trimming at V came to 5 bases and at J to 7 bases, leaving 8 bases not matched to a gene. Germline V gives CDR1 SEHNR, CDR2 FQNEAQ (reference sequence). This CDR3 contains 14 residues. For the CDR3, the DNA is TGTGCCAGCAGCCTTCGACAGGGACGGAACACCATATATTTT. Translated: CASSLRQGRNTIYF.